Below are 18 T cell receptor beta chains sequenced from a single sample in a study of T cell changes during pregnancy in multiple sclerosis. Repertoires were generated with immunoSEQ multiplex PCR, while TCRdb's copy carries only in-frame clones and drops some. The sample gives around 36,000 clones, approximately 94% of which show up once; less than 1.5% is in the top ten. Sequenced here: peripheral blood, sampled before pregnancy. The receptors here all came from a female donor with multiple sclerosis, enrolled in a pregnancy study.

The rearrangement uses TRBV27 and TRBJ2-7; 12 bases map to TRBD2. V was pared by 3 bases and J by 1 base, with 7 bases of the junction left unmatched. From germline, CDR1 is MNHEY and CDR2 SMNVEV (reference sequence). This CDR3 has 17 residues. This chain's CDR3 is CASSFRGTSGQSYEQYF. CDR3 bases: TGTGCCAGCAGTTTTCGTGGGACTAGCGGGCAATCCTACGAGCAGTACTTC.

The V call is TRBV28, the J call TRBJ1-4; D ambiguous. This CDR3 contains 13 residues. The V end lost 7 bases, the J end lost 0 bases, and 6 bases lay between the germline ends. CDR1 is MDHEN, CDR2 SYDVKM, per germline. CDR3 nucleotides: TGTGCCAGCACCAGAACAACTAATGAAAAACTGTTTTTT. This sequence encodes CASTRTTNEKLFF. The whole variable domain, filled in from reference TRBV28 and TRBJ1-4, reads DVKVTQSSRYLVKRTGEKVFLECVQDMDHENMFWYRQDPGLGLRLIYFSYDVKMKEKGDIPEGYSVSREKKERFSLILESASTNQTSMYLCASTRTTNEKLFFGSGTQLSVL.

The rearrangement uses TRBV6-1 and TRBJ1-2; 7 positions match TRBD1. Germline V gene lookup returns CDR1 MNHNS and CDR2 SASEGT. The CDR3 extends over 17 amino acids. Germline trimming cut 4 bases from V and 8 bases from J; bases unmatched to any gene: 19. The CDR3 loop is CASSAVGQEDAWSGYTF. The CDR3, as DNA: TGTGCCAGCAGTGCCGTTGGACAGGAAGACGCATGGAGCGGCTACACCTTC.

The rearrangement joins TRBV19 to TRBJ1-5, with 7 bases that match TRBD1. J lost 1 base, V lost 4 bases, and 7 bases had no gene match. CDR1 LNHDA and CDR2 SQIVND come from the germline V gene (reference sequence). This CDR3 region has 16 residues. The CDR3 reads CASSKLRGQSNQPQHF. The CDR3 coding sequence is TGTGCCAGTAGTAAACTTAGGGGACAGAGCAATCAGCCCCAGCATTTT.

The V and J genes are TRBV4-2 and TRBJ2-7; 11 positions agree with TRBD1. This CDR3 is 15 amino acids long. Unmatched junction bases numbered 8, after V lost 6 bases and J lost 4 bases. CDR1 is LGHNA, CDR2 YNFKEQ, per germline. The DNA of the CDR3 is TGTGCCAGCAGAGGAACCGGGACAGGGGGTTACGAGCAGTACTTC. Its protein is CASRGTGTGGYEQYF.

The chain joins TRBV10-3 to TRBJ1-1; D is possibly TRBD1 (6 bases). CDR3 length: 13 residues. V was clipped by 7 bases and J by 5 bases, with 14 bases between them. Germline V CDR1 and CDR2: ENHRY, SYGVKD. CDR3: CAITETGATEAFF. The CDR3 DNA is TGTGCCATCACCGAGACAGGCGCGACTGAAGCTTTCTTT.

The chain combines TRBV18 with TRBJ1-1; TRBD1 matches 10 bases. The CDR3 consists of 16 residues. V was pared by 5 bases and J by 3 bases, with 9 bases of the junction left unmatched. The germline V gene encodes CDR1 KGHSH and CDR2 LQKENI. The CDR3 sequence is CASSSRQGAGDTEAFF. DNA of the CDR3: TGTGCCAGCTCATCTCGACAGGGGGCAGGAGACACTGAAGCTTTCTTT. Full variable domain (outside the CDR3, taken from reference TRBV18 and TRBJ1-1): NAGVMQNPRHLVRRRGQEARLRCSPMKGHSHVYWYRQLPEEGLKFMVYLQKENIIDESGMPKERFSAEFPKEGPSILRIQQVVRGDSAAYFCASSSRQGAGDTEAFFGQGTRLTVV.

In DNA form, the CDR3 reads TGCGCCAGCAGCTTGGAGGCGGCAGGAGGCCCCGCTGAAGCTTTCTTT. This translates into CASSLEAAGGPAEAFF. The V and J genes are TRBV5-1 and TRBJ1-1; D is undetermined. The CDR3 extends over 16 amino acids. CDR1 is SGHRS, CDR2 YFSETQ, per germline. With 0 bases removed from V and 6 bases from J, the gap between germline ends came to 18 bases.

The genes are TRBV5-4 and TRBJ2-3, with 11 positions matching TRBD2. This CDR3 region has 16 residues. Trimming took 2 bases from V and 2 from J; bases not matched to a gene: 4. Germline-derived CDR1 and CDR2 are SGHNT and YYREEE (reference sequence). The CDR3 loop reads CASSFLSGRATDTQYF. CDR3 DNA: TGTGCCAGCAGCTTCCTTAGCGGGAGGGCCACAGATACGCAGTATTTT.

CDR3 in DNA: TGTGCCAGCAGCCAAGATCTCAGGGGGCGATACGAGCAGTACTTC. Encoded protein: CASSQDLRGRYEQYF. This rearrangement joins TRBV4-2 to TRBJ2-7; 8 bases match TRBD1. With 0 bases clipped from V and 4 bases from J, the junction kept 5 bases outside the gene matches. From germline, CDR1 is LGHNA and CDR2 YNFKEQ. The CDR3 length is 15 residues.

The chain carries TRBV19 and TRBJ2-3, with 8 bases fitting TRBD2. The CDR3 loop spans 15 amino acids. Germline values: CDR1 LNHDA, CDR2 SQIVND (reference sequence). V trimming: 4 bases; J trimming: 5 bases; junction bases outside the gene matches: 8. The CDR3 region is CASSTGRALGDTQYF. CDR3 nucleotide sequence: TGTGCCAGTAGTACCGGGAGGGCCCTCGGAGATACGCAGTATTTT.

This clone was picked up one time. CDR3 sequence reads: CASSKTNRARIGEQYF. CDR3 nucleotide sequence: TGTGCCAGTAGTAAAACAAACAGGGCCCGGATCGGCGAGCAGTACTTC. The V and J genes are TRBV19 and TRBJ2-7; possible D gene TRBD1, 6 bases. The CDR3 totals 16 residues. Germline V CDR1 and CDR2: LNHDA, SQIVND (reference sequence). Trimming took 4 bases from V and 6 from J, leaving 22 bases between them. Based on the CDR3 plus reference TRBV19 and TRBJ2-7, the full variable domain is DGGITQSPKYLFRKEGQNVTLSCEQNLNHDAMYWYRQDPGQGLRLIYYSQIVNDFQKGDIAEGYSVSREKKESFPLTVTSAQKNPTAFYLCASSKTNRARIGEQYFGPGTRLTVT.

This clone showed up just once. The J gene is TRBJ2-1, the V gene TRBV6-1; D not resolved. V gave up 3 bases and J gave up 4 bases, with 10 bases separating them. Per germline, CDR1 MNHNS and CDR2 SASEGT. The CDR3 is 14 amino acids. For the CDR3, the DNA is TGTGCCAGCAGTGAGCGCGACTTATACAATGAGCAGTTCTTC. Encoded protein: CASSERDLYNEQFF.

The V and J genes are TRBV5-4 and TRBJ2-2, with 7 bases lining up with TRBD1. Germline values: CDR1 SGHNT, CDR2 YYREEE (reference sequence). This CDR3 is 15 amino acids long. Trimming at V came to 5 bases and at J to 1 base, leaving 5 bases not matched to a gene. The CDR3 spells CASSLTGENTGELFF. CDR3 DNA: TGTGCCAGCAGTTTAACAGGGGAGAACACCGGGGAGCTGTTTTTT.

The chain joins TRBV7-9 to TRBJ2-3; 10 bases fit TRBD2. V was pared by 7 bases and J by 0 bases, with 16 bases of the junction left unmatched. This CDR3 spans 19 amino acids. Germline CDR1 and CDR2: SEHNR and FQNEAQ (reference sequence). CDR3 region: CASTNSRSGRAGSTDTQYF. The CDR3 nucleotides read TGTGCCAGCACCAATTCGAGGAGCGGGAGGGCAGGGAGCACAGATACGCAGTATTTT.

This chain links TRBV25-1 with TRBJ1-2; D perhaps matches TRBD1 (5 bases). The length of the CDR3 is 13 residues. CDR1 is MGHDK, CDR2 SYGVNS, per germline. V lost 1 base to trimming and J lost 8 bases, with 11 bases between them. The CDR3 sequence: CASSELRGGGYTF. In DNA, the CDR3 is TGTGCCAGCAGTGAATTAAGGGGTGGCGGCTACACCTTC.

The rearrangement joins TRBV19 to TRBJ1-5; unclear D gene. CDR1 is LNHDA and CDR2 is SQIVND in the germline V gene (reference sequence). Trimming stripped 2 bases from V and 3 bases from J, with 23 bases between. The length of the CDR3 is 19 residues. The DNA of the CDR3 is TGTGCCAGTAGTATAATCCCCCTGGCCAGGAGGGTCCTCAATCAGCCCCAGCATTTT. This codes for CASSIIPLARRVLNQPQHF.

The chain joins TRBV21-1 to TRBJ2-6; the table gives TRBD2 as D, unverified against the DNA. TRBV21-1 is shown as a pseudogene. The CDR3 is made up of 20 amino acids. The chain's CDR3 is CASSKLGGAAGGSGANVLTF. DNA of the CDR3: TGTGCCAGCAGCAAATTAGGGGGGGCCGCCGGTGGCTCTGGGGCCAACGTCCTGACTTTC.